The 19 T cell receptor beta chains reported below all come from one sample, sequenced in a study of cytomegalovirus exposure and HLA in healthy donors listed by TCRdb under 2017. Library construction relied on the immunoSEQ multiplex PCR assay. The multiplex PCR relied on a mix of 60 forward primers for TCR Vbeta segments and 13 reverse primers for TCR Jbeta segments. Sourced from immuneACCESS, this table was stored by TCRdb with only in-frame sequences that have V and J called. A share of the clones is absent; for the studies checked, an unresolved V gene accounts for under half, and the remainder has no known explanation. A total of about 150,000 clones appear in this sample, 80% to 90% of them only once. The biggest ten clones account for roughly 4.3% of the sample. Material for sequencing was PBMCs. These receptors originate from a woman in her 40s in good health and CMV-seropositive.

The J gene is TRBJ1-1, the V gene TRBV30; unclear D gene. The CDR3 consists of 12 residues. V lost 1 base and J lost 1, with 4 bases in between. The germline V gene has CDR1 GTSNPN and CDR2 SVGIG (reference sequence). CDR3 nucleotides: TGTGCCTGGAGTGGCGGGAACACTGAAGCTTTCTTT. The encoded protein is CAWSGGNTEAFF.

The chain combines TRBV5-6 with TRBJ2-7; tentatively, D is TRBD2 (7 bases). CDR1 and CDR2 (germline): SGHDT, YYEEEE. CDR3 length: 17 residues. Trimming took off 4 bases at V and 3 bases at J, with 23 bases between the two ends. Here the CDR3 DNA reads TGTGCCAGCAGCCCCTTTGGGGGGGGCGCGCGAGACTACGAGCAGTACTTC. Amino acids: CASSPFGGGARDYEQYF.

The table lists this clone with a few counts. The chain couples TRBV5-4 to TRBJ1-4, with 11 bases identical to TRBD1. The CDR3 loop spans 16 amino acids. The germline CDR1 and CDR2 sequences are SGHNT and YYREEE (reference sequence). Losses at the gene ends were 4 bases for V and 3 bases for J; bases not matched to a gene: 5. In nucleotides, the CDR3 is TGTGCCAGCAGCCCAGGACAGGGGGCGGCTAATGAAAAACTGTTTTTT. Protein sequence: CASSPGQGAANEKLFF.

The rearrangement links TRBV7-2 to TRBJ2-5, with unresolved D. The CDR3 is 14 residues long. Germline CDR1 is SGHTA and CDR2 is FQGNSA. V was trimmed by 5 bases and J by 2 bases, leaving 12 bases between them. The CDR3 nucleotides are TGTGCCAGCAGCCCGGCCGCACTACAAGAGACCCAGTACTTC. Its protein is CASSPAALQETQYF.

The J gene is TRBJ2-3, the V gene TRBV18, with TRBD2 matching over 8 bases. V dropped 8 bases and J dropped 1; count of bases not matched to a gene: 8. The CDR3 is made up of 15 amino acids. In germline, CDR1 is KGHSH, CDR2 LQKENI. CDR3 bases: TGTGCCAGCCTACCCCTAGCGGGCGGCACAGATACGCAGTATTTT. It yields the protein CASLPLAGGTDTQYF.

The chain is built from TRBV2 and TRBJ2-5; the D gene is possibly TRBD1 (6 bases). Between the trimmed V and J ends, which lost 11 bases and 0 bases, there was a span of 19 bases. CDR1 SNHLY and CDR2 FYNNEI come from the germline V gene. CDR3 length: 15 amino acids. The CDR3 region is CACHLDSSYQETQYF. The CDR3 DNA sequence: TGTGCCTGCCACCTGGACAGCTCTTACCAAGAGACCCAGTACTTC.

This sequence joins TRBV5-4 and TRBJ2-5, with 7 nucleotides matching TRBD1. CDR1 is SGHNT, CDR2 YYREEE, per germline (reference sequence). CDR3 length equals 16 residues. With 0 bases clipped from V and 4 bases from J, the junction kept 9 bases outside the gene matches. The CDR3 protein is CASSLVRDSLGETQYF. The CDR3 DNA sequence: TGTGCCAGCAGCTTGGTAAGGGACAGCCTAGGAGAGACCCAGTACTTC.

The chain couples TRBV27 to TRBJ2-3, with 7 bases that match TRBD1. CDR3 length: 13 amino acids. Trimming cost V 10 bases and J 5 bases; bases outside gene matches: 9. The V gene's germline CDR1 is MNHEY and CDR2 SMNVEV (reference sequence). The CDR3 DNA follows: TGTGCCACAAGACAGGGCGTAGGAGATACGCAGTATTTT. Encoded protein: CATRQGVGDTQYF.

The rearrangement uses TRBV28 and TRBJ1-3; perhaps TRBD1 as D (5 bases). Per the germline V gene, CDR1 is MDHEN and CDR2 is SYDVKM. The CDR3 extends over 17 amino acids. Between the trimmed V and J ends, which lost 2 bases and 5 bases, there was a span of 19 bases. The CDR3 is CASSLRGTRNRRNTIYF. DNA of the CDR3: TGTGCCAGCAGTTTAAGAGGAACAAGAAACAGGCGAAACACCATATATTTT.

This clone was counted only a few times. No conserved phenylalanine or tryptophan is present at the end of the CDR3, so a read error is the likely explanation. CDR3 in amino acids: CASSPVASGYEQYL. In nucleotides, the CDR3 is TGTGCCAGCTCACCAGTCGCTAGCGGCTACGAGCAGTACCTC. The J gene is TRBJ2-7, the V gene TRBV18; 7 nucleotides agree with TRBD2. V was clipped by 2 bases and J by 3 bases; unmatched bases: 4. This CDR3 spans 14 amino acids. The germline V gene has CDR1 KGHSH and CDR2 LQKENI.

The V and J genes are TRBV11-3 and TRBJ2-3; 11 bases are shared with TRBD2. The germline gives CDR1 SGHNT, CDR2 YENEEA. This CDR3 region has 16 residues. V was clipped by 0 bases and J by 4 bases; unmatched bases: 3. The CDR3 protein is CASSLDGTSGPDTQYF. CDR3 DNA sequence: TGTGCCAGCAGCTTAGATGGGACTAGCGGCCCAGATACGCAGTATTTT.

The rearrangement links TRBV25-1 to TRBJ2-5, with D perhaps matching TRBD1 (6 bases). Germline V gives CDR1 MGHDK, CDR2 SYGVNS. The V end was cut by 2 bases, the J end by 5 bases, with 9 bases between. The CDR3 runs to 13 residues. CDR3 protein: CASSEQGMETQYF. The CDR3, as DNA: TGTGCCAGCAGTGAACAGGGGATGGAGACCCAGTACTTC. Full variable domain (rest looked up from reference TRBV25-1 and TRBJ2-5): EADIYQTPRYLVIGTGKKITLECSQTMGHDKMYWYQQDPGMELHLIHYSYGVNSTEKGDLSSESTVSRIRTEHFPLTLESARPSHTSQYLCASSEQGMETQYFGPGTRLLVL.

The DNA of the CDR3 is TGTGCCAGCATTCCACAGGGAGCGGATCAGCCCCAGCATTTT. As protein: CASIPQGADQPQHF. This sequence joins TRBV28 and TRBJ1-5; D possibly corresponds to TRBD1 (6 bases). This CDR3 is 14 amino acids long. Germline lookup yields CDR1 MDHEN and CDR2 SYDVKM. V was shortened by 7 bases and J by 5 bases, with 15 bases between the two germline ends.

The CDR3 spells CASSNDSPGANVLTF. In nucleotides, the CDR3 is TGTGCCAGCAGTAACGACAGCCCTGGGGCCAACGTCCTGACTTTC. The chain combines TRBV6-5 with TRBJ2-6; a weak D match, TRBD1 (5 bases). Per the germline V gene, CDR1 is MNHEY and CDR2 is SVGAGI. Trimming took 5 bases from V and 2 from J, leaving 10 bases between them. The CDR3 length is 15 residues.

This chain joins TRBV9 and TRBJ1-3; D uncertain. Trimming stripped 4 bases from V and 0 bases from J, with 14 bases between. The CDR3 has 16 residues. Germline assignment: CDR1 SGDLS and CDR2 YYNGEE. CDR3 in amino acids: CASSPRGSISGNTIYF. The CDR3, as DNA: TGTGCCAGCAGCCCCCGTGGGAGCATCTCTGGAAACACCATATATTTT.

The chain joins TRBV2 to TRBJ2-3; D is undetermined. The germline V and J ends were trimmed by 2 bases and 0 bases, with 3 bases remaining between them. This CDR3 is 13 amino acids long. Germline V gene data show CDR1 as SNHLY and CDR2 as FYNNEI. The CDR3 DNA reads TGTGCCAGCAGTGAATATAGCACAGATACGCAGTATTTT. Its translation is CASSEYSTDTQYF.

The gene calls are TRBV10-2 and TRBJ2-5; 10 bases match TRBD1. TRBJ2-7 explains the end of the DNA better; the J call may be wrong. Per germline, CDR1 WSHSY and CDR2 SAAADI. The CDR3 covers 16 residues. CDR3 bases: TGCGCCAGCAGTCTCCTGGACAGGGGGAGCTCCTACGAGCAGTACTTC. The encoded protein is CASSLLDRGSSYEQYF.

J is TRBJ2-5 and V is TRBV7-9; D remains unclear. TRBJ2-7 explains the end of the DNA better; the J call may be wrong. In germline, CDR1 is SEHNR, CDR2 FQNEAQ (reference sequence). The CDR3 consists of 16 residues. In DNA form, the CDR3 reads TGTGCCAGCAGCTTAGTTGTCGGTGCAAGTTTCTACGAGCAGTACTTC. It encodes CASSLVVGASFYEQYF.

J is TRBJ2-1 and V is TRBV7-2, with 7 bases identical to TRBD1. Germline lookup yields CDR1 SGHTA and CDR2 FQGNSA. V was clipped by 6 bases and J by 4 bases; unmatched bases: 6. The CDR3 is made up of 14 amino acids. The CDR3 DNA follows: TGTGCCAGCAGGGTGGCAGGGGGATACAATGAGCAGTTCTTC. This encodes CASRVAGGYNEQFF.